One and the same sample provided the 22 T cell receptor beta chains below, sequenced in a study of blood T cell dynamics during melanoma immunotherapy. Assay used: immunoSEQ multiplex PCR; TCRdb lists only in-frame clones, some missing. Among about 8,400 clones listed, approximately 85% were seen once. Time point: week 3, after first cycle of checkpoint inhibitor. Sequencing used blood, obtained from a patient treated with checkpoint blockade. These receptors originate from a human donor with melanoma.

The chain uses TRBV19 and TRBJ2-5; perhaps TRBD2 as D (5 bases). The CDR3 is 13 residues long. Trimming cost V 5 bases and J 2 bases, with 9 bases left between them. Per the germline V gene, CDR1 is LNHDA and CDR2 is SQIVND (reference sequence). Here the CDR3 DNA reads TGTGCCAGTAGTGAGGGCAGACAAGAGACCCAGTACTTC. Amino acids: CASSEGRQETQYF.

The CDR3 sequence: CASSPKEWDYRETQYF. The CDR3 DNA sequence: TGTGCCAGCAGTCCGAAGGAATGGGACTACAGGGAGACCCAGTACTTC. The chain employs TRBV11-3 and TRBJ2-5, with TRBD2 identical over 7 bases. The CDR3 extends over 16 amino acids. V gave up 6 bases and J gave up 5 bases; unmatched junction bases: 15. Looked up from germline, CDR1 is SGHNT and CDR2 is YENEEA.

Here the CDR3 DNA reads TGTGCCACCAGCAGGGAACAGGGATCCCAAGAGACCCAGTACTTC. Encoded protein: CATSREQGSQETQYF. The chain is built from TRBV15 and TRBJ2-5; D is possibly TRBD1 (6 bases). Germline V gene sequence: CDR1 LNHNV, CDR2 YYDKDF (reference sequence). The CDR3 covers 15 residues. The V end was cut by 3 bases, the J end by 1 base, with 12 bases between.

The genes are TRBV27 and TRBJ2-7, with 14 nucleotides matching TRBD2. The length of the CDR3 is 15 residues. The J segment lost 7 bases and the V segment lost 5 bases, leaving 7 bases of the junction unmatched. Germline CDR1 reads MNHEY; CDR2 reads SMNVEV (reference sequence). Here the CDR3 reads CASSGGLAGVREQYF. In nucleotides, the CDR3 is TGTGCCAGCAGTGGGGGACTAGCGGGAGTGAGGGAGCAGTACTTC.

This clone was counted a single time. The genes are TRBV7-9 and TRBJ1-2; tentatively, D is TRBD1 (5 bases). Trimming pared 0 bases from V and 6 bases from J, leaving 8 bases between. From germline, CDR1 is SEHNR and CDR2 FQNEAQ (reference sequence). The CDR3 length is 13 residues. The CDR3 coding sequence is TGTGCCAGCAGCTTAGCCGAGGGGAATGGCTACACCTTC. Translation gives CASSLAEGNGYTF.

The chain carries TRBV5-1 and TRBJ2-5, with D perhaps matching TRBD2 (6 bases). The assigned J gene may be wrong: the sequence end matches TRBJ2-7 better. This CDR3 is built from 16 residues. Per germline, CDR1 SGHRS and CDR2 YFSETQ. Here the CDR3 reads CASRPLAREMGYEQYF. CDR3 DNA sequence: TGCGCCAGCAGACCCCTAGCCCGGGAGATGGGGTACGAGCAGTACTTC.

The chain is built from TRBV7-9 and TRBJ1-1; no clear D. Trimming left V 7 bases short and J 0 bases short, with 9 bases between. The CDR3 totals 13 residues. Germline CDR1 reads SEHNR; CDR2 reads FQNEAQ (reference sequence). The CDR3, as DNA: TGTGCCAGCATCGCCCTTCTGAACACTGAAGCTTTCTTT. Residues: CASIALLNTEAFF.

The chain links TRBV27 to TRBJ2-7; D gene ambiguous. This CDR3 is built from 12 residues. CDR1 MNHEY and CDR2 SMNVEV come from the germline V gene (reference sequence). V lost 5 bases and J 6 bases, leaving 11 bases between the germline ends. CDR3 nucleotide sequence: TGTGCCAGCAGTCCCCCCGGGCGCGAGCAGTACTTC. It encodes CASSPPGREQYF.

The gene calls are TRBV7-2 and TRBJ2-1; the D gene could be TRBD1 or TRBD2 (6 bases each). The CDR3 totals 17 residues. Germline CDR1 is SGHTA and CDR2 is FQGNSA. Trimming took off 0 bases at V and 0 bases at J, with 12 bases between the two ends. CDR3 residues: CASSLAGGGSSYNEQFF. The CDR3 DNA reads TGTGCCAGCAGCTTAGCGGGGGGCGGAAGCTCCTACAATGAGCAGTTCTTC.

The CDR3 region is CASSSQAGTGGSGYTF. CDR3 DNA sequence: TGTGCCAGCAGCTCCCAAGCCGGGACAGGGGGCTCTGGCTACACCTTC. The chain uses TRBV7-9 and TRBJ1-2; the match to TRBD1 covers 12 bases. The ends lost 4 bases at V and 7 bases at J; junction bases unmatched: 10. The V gene's germline CDR1 is SEHNR and CDR2 FQNEAQ (reference sequence). The CDR3 sequence is 16 residues long.

The chain links TRBV28 to TRBJ2-5; TRBD2 matches at 8 bases. The germline V gene encodes CDR1 MDHEN and CDR2 SYDVKM. The CDR3 has 16 residues. V shed 2 bases and J 2 bases; nucleotides not matched to a gene: 7. The CDR3 loop is CASSLPQRGPQETQYF. CDR3 nucleotide sequence: TGTGCCAGCAGTTTACCCCAGCGGGGGCCGCAAGAGACCCAGTACTTC. Filled out from reference TRBV28 and TRBJ2-5, the complete variable domain reads DVKVTQSSRYLVKRTGEKVFLECVQDMDHENMFWYRQDPGLGLRLIYFSYDVKMKEKGDIPEGYSVSREKKERFSLILESASTNQTSMYLCASSLPQRGPQETQYFGPGTRLLVL.

CDR3 residues: CASSVGMGAAQPQHF. For the CDR3, the DNA is TGTGCCAGCAGCGTGGGTATGGGGGCCGCTCAGCCCCAGCATTTT. The V call is TRBV7-2, the J call TRBJ1-5, with a tentative D call TRBD1 (6 bases). Trimming left V 5 bases short and J 6 bases short, with 17 bases between. The CDR3 has 15 amino acids. Germline values: CDR1 SGHTA, CDR2 FQGNSA.

J is TRBJ1-5 and V is TRBV19; D is undetermined. Germline values: CDR1 LNHDA, CDR2 SQIVND (reference sequence). Trimming removed 1 base from V and 6 bases from J, with 10 bases in between. CDR3 length equals 14 residues. The chain's CDR3 is CASSIVRGRQPQHF. CDR3 in DNA: TGTGCCAGTAGTATAGTTAGAGGGCGTCAGCCCCAGCATTTT.

The chain has TRBV7-3 and TRBJ2-1, with TRBD1 as a possible D gene (6 bases). The CDR3 is 16 residues long. The germline CDR1 and CDR2 sequences are SGHTA and FQGTGA. V was clipped by 1 base and J by 4 bases, with 14 bases between them. The CDR3 here is CASSLISGDGYNEQFF. The CDR3, as DNA: TGTGCCAGCAGCTTAATCTCAGGGGATGGTTACAATGAGCAGTTCTTC.

The rearrangement links TRBV5-1 to TRBJ1-6, with D tentatively TRBD1 (5 bases). CDR1 and CDR2 (germline): SGHRS, YFSETQ. With 4 bases removed from V and 12 bases from J, the gap between germline ends came to 20 bases. The CDR3 has 15 residues. The chain's CDR3 is CASSAGTGPLQPLHF. The CDR3 nucleotides read TGCGCCAGCAGCGCCGGGACTGGGCCCCTTCAACCCCTCCACTTT. Together with reference TRBV5-1 and TRBJ1-6, the CDR3 gives the full variable domain: KAGVTQTPRYLIKTRGQQVTLSCSPISGHRSVSWYQQTPGQGLQFLFEYFSETQRNKGNFPGRFSGRQFSNSRSEMNVSTLELGDSALYLCASSAGTGPLQPLHFGNGTRLTVT.

This clone has only a few counts. The V gene is TRBV13, the J gene TRBJ1-5, with D unclear. Trimming cost V 0 bases and J 6 bases, with 3 bases left between them. The CDR3 covers 12 residues. Germline CDR1 is PRHDT and CDR2 is FYEKMQ (reference sequence). The CDR3, as DNA: TGTGCCAGCAGCTTAGGAGTTCAGCCCCAGCATTTT. Translation: CASSLGVQPQHF.

This sequence joins TRBV5-4 and TRBJ2-7; D might be TRBD1 or TRBD2, each matching 5 bases. Germline CDR1 SGHNT, CDR2 YYREEE (reference sequence). V lost 3 bases and J lost 0, with 19 bases in between. This CDR3 comprises 17 residues. CDR3 in amino acids: CASSSHSGTGFSYEQYF. Written as DNA, the CDR3 is TGTGCCAGCAGCTCTCATTCCGGGACGGGGTTCTCCTACGAGCAGTACTTC.

This clone showed up just once. The chain has TRBV14 and TRBJ1-4; possibly TRBD1 for D (5 bases). This CDR3 region has 14 residues. V was trimmed by 1 base and J by 3 bases, leaving 6 bases between them. Germline lookup yields CDR1 SGHDN and CDR2 FVKESK. The CDR3, as DNA: TGTGCCAGCAGCCAAGGGGGGGCTAATGAAAAACTGTTTTTT. Its protein is CASSQGGANEKLFF.

V gene TRBV28 combines with J gene TRBJ1-4; 9 nucleotides agree with TRBD1. Germline V gene data show CDR1 as MDHEN and CDR2 as SYDVKM. The CDR3 is 17 amino acids. Trimming removed 5 bases from V and 4 bases from J; junction bases left unmatched: 11. CDR3 sequence reads: CASSLLLGQGLNEKLFF. The CDR3 DNA sequence: TGTGCCAGCAGTCTTTTACTTGGACAGGGGCTTAATGAAAAACTGTTTTTT.

The chain employs TRBV7-8 and TRBJ2-7, with 8 nucleotides matching TRBD1. CDR3 length: 14 amino acids. V trimming: 8 bases; J trimming: 2 bases; junction bases outside the gene matches: 8. Per germline, CDR1 SGHVS and CDR2 FQNEAQ. The CDR3 DNA follows: TGTGCCAGCCCGGGACAGGCACTCACCTACGAGCAGTACTTC. It encodes CASPGQALTYEQYF.

This rearrangement joins TRBV5-1 to TRBJ2-7; 7 bases match TRBD1. The V segment lost 4 bases and the J segment 5 bases; nucleotides outside the gene matches: 12. Germline assignment: CDR1 SGHRS and CDR2 YFSETQ. CDR3 length: 15 residues. CDR3 sequence reads: CASSPLPGQSNEQYF. Here the CDR3 DNA reads TGCGCCAGCAGCCCTTTACCGGGACAGAGTAACGAGCAGTACTTC.

This rearrangement joins TRBV7-3 to TRBJ2-1; unclear D gene. Trimming left V 5 bases short and J 8 bases short, with 13 bases between. CDR3 length equals 13 residues. Germline V gene sequence: CDR1 SGHTA, CDR2 FQGTGA. CDR3 protein: CASSPRSQHEQFF. CDR3 sequence (DNA): TGTGCCAGCAGCCCCCGGAGTCAGCATGAGCAGTTCTTC. The whole variable domain, remainder taken from reference TRBV7-3 and TRBJ2-1, is GAGVSQTPSNKVTEKGKYVELRCDPISGHTALYWYRQSLGQGPEFLIYFQGTGAADDSGLPNDRFFAVRPEGSVSTLKIQRTERGDSAVYLCASSPRSQHEQFFGPGTRLTVL.